This TCR beta chain originates from a study of human T cells and chemical hapten exposure. Study-level results: As the donors had alopecia, their immune response may differ from healthy people's.

This clonotype has just a few counts. Its antigen is undetermined. Specified time point: patch test 1, 2 weeks after DPC sensitization. Specified treatment: therapeutic diphenylcyclopropenone sensitization with weekly scalp DPC. The junction had 10 bases not matched to a gene; V was cut back by 4 bases and J by 4 bases. Germline loops: CDR1 SGHTS, CDR2 YDEGEE. The CDR3 is made up of 16 amino acids. TCRdb used MiXCR to reprocess the RACE reads, holding one entry per CDR3 protein. The sample includes approximately 100,000 distinct CDR3 sequences, approximately 10% seen only once; the top ten take 3% to 4%.

The sequence was collected from a woman aged 40 to 50 with alopecia areata. Some clones in this sample may be carry-over from other donors' samples. The chain carries TRBV5-8 and TRBJ2-3, with 9 bases lining up with TRBD2. The sample was whole blood, taken in connection with sensitization to the hapten diphenylcyclopropenone (DPC). This CDR3 is CASSLQGSGGSDTQYF. The CDR3 DNA reads as TGTGCCAGCAGCCTCCAAGGTAGCGGGGGTTCAGATACGCAGTATTTT.